The sequence of this TCR beta chain was determined in a study of blood T cell repertoires in COVID-19. Participants came from about 24 US areas, aged roughly 18 to 89 years. Before they entered the study, exposed participants had met a COVID-19 case within 2 weeks. As handled by the study authors: Estimates of nucleated cell counts were drawn from the amplification of reference gene primers. Profiling relied on immunoSEQ multiplex PCR, and the TCRdb table lists in-frame clones only, not all of them. V, J and clone size are those of that table, while D and trimming were read from the DNA. In the table there are 350,000 to 400,000 clones, 80% to 95% of which are singletons. From germline, CDR1 is SEHNR and CDR2 FQNEAQ (reference sequence). CDR3 length: 15 amino acids. Between the trimmed V and J ends, which lost 5 bases and 5 bases, there was a span of 18 bases.

The TCR sequence derives from a woman in her 40s who had been exposed to COVID-19. The chain is built from TRBV7-9 and TRBJ1-2; D not certain. The sample taken for sequencing was PBMCs or T cells enriched from blood (not recorded which). The CDR3 DNA sequence: TGTGCCAGCAGCGCAGTTTCAGGAGGGAGTTATGGCTACACCTTC. It codes for CASSAVSGGSYGYTF.